The 8 T cell receptor beta chains reported below all come from one sample, sequenced in a study of PD-1 blockade in classical Hodgkin lymphoma. Brentuximab vedotin exposure varied, and every patient relapsed after autologous stem cell transplantation. The method was immunoSEQ multiplex PCR; TCRdb's version includes in-frame clones alone and lacks a portion of them. This sample has about 36,000 clones, with almost 70% found just once. The source material was peripheral blood mononuclear cells (PBMCs), sampled before the second cycle of nivolumab. These receptor sequences come from a human donor with classical Hodgkin lymphoma.

This clone was found a few times. V is TRBV14 and J is TRBJ1-4; D is undetermined. The CDR3 is 14 amino acids. CDR1 and CDR2 (germline): SGHDN, FVKESK. V was clipped by 2 bases and J by 7 bases, with 11 bases between them. In DNA, the CDR3 is TGTGCCAGCAGCCAAAAGAAGCGGGGTGAAAAACTGTTTTTT. Translated, it gives CASSQKKRGEKLFF.

The DNA of the CDR3 is TGTGCCAGCAGCCAAGACTCGGGACAAATATACAATGAGCAGTTCTTC. Its protein product is CASSQDSGQIYNEQFF. V gene TRBV14 combines with J gene TRBJ2-1; perhaps TRBD1 as D (6 bases). V was pared by 0 bases and J by 4 bases, with 13 bases between. Germline V gene sequence: CDR1 SGHDN, CDR2 FVKESK. The CDR3 loop spans 16 amino acids.

CDR3 amino acids: CASSLFSGSSYEQYF. CDR3 DNA sequence: TGCGCCAGCAGCTTGTTTAGCGGGAGTTCCTACGAGCAGTACTTC. The V call is TRBV5-1, the J call TRBJ2-7; TRBD2 agrees at 9 bases. CDR1 and CDR2 from the germline V gene are SGHRS and YFSETQ. Trimming took 1 base from V and 1 from J; bases not matched to a gene: 3. The CDR3 consists of 15 residues. Full variable domain (remainder filled in from reference TRBV5-1 and TRBJ2-7): KAGVTQTPRYLIKTRGQQVTLSCSPISGHRSVSWYQQTPGQGLQFLFEYFSETQRNKGNFPGRFSGRQFSNSRSEMNVSTLELGDSALYLCASSLFSGSSYEQYFGPGTRLTVT.

The chain links TRBV11-2 to TRBJ2-2; D unresolved. Trimming shortened V by 2 bases and J by 4 bases, and 8 bases separated the two germline ends. Germline assignment: CDR1 SGHAT and CDR2 FQNNGV. The length of the CDR3 is 14 residues. The CDR3 nucleotides are TGTGCCAGCAGCTTAAGGCACCTCACCGGGGAGCTGTTTTTT. The encoded protein is CASSLRHLTGELFF. The variable domain in full, with the rest retrieved from reference TRBV11-2 and TRBJ2-2, is EAGVAQSPRYKIIEKRQSVAFWCNPISGHATLYWYQQILGQGPKLLIQFQNNGVVDDSQLPKDRFSAERLKGVDSTLKIQPAKLEDSAVYLCASSLRHLTGELFFGEGSRLTVL.

The chain employs TRBV19 and TRBJ1-2, with 10 bases matching TRBD1. CDR1 is LNHDA and CDR2 is SQIVND in the germline V gene (reference sequence). With V trimmed by 5 bases and J by 8 bases, 5 bases remained unmatched. This CDR3 contains 13 residues. The CDR3 reads CASSEDRGLGYTF. Here the CDR3 DNA reads TGTGCCAGTAGTGAAGACAGGGGGCTCGGCTACACCTTC.

The V gene is TRBV6-1, the J gene TRBJ1-2; perhaps TRBD1 as D (5 bases). CDR1 and CDR2 from the germline V gene are MNHNS and SASEGT. The CDR3 runs 12 residues. The V end lost 5 bases, the J end lost 4 bases, and 8 bases lay between the germline ends. CDR3 coding DNA: TGTGCCAGCAGTATTGGGGCCTATGGCTACACCTTC. Amino acids: CASSIGAYGYTF.

The chain recombines TRBV27 with TRBJ2-7; the D gene is possibly TRBD1 (6 bases). This CDR3 contains 15 residues. The V end lost 6 bases, the J end lost 2 bases, and 17 bases lay between the germline ends. From germline, CDR1 is MNHEY and CDR2 SMNVEV (reference sequence). This chain's CDR3 is CASRRGQSSPYEQYF. The CDR3 DNA reads TGTGCCAGCAGACGCGGACAGTCCAGCCCCTACGAGCAGTACTTC.

This clone was seen a few times. This rearrangement joins TRBV19 to TRBJ2-1, with 12 bases matching TRBD2. The CDR3 is 16 residues long. The V and J ends lost 5 bases and 3 bases, in that order; junction bases with no gene match: 5. Germline CDR1 is LNHDA and CDR2 is SQIVND (reference sequence). The CDR3 bases are TGTGCCAGTAGTCTGCTAGCGGGAGGGCACTACAATGAGCAGTTCTTC. Encoded protein: CASSLLAGGHYNEQFF.